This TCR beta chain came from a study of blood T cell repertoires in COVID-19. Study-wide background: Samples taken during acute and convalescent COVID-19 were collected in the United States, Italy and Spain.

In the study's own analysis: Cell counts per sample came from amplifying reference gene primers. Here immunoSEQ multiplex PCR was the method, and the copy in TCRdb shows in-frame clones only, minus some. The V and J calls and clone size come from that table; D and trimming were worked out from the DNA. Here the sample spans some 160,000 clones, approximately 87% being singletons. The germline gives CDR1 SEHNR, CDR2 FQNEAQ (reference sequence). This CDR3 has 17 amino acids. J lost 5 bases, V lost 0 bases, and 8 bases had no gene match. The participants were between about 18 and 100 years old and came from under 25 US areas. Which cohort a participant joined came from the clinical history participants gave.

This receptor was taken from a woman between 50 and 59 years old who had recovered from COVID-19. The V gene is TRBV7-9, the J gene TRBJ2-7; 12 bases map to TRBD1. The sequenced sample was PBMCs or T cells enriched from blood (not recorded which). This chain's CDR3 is CASSLAKPGQGANEQYF. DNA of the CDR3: TGTGCCAGCAGCTTAGCGAAACCGGGACAGGGGGCCAACGAGCAGTACTTC.